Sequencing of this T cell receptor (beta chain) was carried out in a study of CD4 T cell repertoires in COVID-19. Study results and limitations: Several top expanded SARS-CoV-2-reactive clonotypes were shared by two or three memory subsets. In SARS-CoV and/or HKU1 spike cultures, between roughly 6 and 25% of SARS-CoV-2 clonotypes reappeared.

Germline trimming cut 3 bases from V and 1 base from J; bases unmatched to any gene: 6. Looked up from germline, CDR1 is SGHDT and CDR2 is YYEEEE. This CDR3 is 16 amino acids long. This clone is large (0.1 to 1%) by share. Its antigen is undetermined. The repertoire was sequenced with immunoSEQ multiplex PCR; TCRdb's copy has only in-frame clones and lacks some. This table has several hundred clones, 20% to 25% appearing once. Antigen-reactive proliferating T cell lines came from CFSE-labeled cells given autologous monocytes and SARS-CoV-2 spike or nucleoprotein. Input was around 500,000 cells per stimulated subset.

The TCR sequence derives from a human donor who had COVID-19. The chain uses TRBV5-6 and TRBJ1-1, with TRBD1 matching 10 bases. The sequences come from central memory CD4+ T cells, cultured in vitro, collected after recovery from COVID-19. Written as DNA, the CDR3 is TGTGCCAGCAGCTCGGACAGGGGGAATCCGAACACTGAAGCTTTCTTT. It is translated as CASSSDRGNPNTEAFF.